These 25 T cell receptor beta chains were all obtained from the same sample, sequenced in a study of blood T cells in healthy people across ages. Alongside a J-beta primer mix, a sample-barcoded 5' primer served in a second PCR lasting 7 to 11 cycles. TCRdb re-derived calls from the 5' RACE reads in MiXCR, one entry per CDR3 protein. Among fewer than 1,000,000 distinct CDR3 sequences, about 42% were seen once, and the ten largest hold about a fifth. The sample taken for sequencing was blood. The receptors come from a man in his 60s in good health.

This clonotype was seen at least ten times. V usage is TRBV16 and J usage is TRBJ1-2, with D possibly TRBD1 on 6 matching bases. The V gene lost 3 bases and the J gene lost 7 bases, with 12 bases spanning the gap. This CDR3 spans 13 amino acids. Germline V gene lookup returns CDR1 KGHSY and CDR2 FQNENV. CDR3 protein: CASSQLQGSGYTF. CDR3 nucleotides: TGTGCCAGCAGCCAGTTGCAGGGGTCTGGCTACACCTTC.

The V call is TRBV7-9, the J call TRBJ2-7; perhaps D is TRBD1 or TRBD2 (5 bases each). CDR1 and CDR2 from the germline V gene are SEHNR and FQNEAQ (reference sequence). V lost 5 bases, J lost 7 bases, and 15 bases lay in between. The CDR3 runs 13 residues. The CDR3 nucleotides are TGTGCCAGCAGCCCCAGGGACCGCCTGGAGCAGTACTTC. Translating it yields CASSPRDRLEQYF.

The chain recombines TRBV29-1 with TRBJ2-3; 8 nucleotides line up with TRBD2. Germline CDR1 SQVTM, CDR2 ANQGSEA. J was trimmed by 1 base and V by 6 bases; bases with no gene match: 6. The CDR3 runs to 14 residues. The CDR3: CSVDLRGGTDTQYF. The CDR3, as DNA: TGCAGCGTCGACCTGCGGGGGGGCACAGATACGCAGTATTTT.

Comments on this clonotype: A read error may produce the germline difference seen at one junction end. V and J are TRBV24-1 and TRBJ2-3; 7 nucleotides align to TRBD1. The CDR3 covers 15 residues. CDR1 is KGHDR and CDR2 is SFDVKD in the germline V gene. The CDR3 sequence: CATGDLTGNTDTQYF. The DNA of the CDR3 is TGTGCCACCGGTGACCTGACAGGGAATACAGATACGCAGTATTTT.

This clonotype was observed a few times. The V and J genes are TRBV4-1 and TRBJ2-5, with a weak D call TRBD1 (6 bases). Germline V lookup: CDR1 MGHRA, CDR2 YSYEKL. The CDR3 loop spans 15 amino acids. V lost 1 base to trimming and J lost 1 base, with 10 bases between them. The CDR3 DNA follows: TGCGCCAGCAGCCAAGGGTTAGGGGGCCAAGAGACCCAGTACTTC. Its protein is CASSQGLGGQETQYF.

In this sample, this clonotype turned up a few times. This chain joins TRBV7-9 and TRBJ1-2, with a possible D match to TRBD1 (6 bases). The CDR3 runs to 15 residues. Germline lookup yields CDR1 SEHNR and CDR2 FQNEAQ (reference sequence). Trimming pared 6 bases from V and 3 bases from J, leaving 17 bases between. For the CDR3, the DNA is TGTGCCAGCAGTTATCCCCAGGGGCTGGACTATGGCTACACCTTC. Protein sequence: CASSYPQGLDYGYTF.

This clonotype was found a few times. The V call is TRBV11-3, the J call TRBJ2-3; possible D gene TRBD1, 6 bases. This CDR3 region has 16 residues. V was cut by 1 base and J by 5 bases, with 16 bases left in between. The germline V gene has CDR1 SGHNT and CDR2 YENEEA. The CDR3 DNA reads TGTGCCAGCAGCTTAGCGGGGACAACCCTGGGAGATACGCAGTATTTT. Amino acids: CASSLAGTTLGDTQYF.

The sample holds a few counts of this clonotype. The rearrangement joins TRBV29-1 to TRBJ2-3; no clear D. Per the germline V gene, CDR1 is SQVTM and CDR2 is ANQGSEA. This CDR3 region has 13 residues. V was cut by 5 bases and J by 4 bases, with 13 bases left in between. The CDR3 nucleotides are TGCAGCGTTATCCAGGCCGGCGCAGATACGCAGTATTTT. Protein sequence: CSVIQAGADTQYF.

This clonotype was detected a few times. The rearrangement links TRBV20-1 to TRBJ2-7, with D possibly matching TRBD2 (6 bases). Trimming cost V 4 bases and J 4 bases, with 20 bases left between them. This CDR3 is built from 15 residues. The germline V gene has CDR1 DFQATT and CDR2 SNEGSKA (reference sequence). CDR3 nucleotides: TGCAGTGCTAACCTTCAGGAGGGACCCCCTTACGAGCAGTACTTC. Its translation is CSANLQEGPPYEQYF.

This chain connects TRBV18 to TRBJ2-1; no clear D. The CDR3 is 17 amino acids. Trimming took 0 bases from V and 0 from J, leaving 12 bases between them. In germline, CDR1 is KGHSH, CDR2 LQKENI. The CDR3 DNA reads TGTGCCAGCTCACCACCGGGAAGGGATAGCTCCTACAATGAGCAGTTCTTC. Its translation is CASSPPGRDSSYNEQFF.

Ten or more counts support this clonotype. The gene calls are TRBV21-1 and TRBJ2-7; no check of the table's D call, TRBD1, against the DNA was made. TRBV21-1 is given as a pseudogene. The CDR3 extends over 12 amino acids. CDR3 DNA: TGTGCCAGCAGTCAACAGGGGGACGAGCAGTACTTC. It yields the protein CASSQQGDEQYF.

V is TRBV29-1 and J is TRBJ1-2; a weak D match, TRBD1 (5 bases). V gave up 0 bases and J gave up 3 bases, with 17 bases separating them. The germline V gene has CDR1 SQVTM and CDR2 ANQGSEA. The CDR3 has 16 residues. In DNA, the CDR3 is TGCAGCGTTGAAGATCGGTTGGGGCCGCTCGACTATGGCTACACCTTC. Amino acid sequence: CSVEDRLGPLDYGYTF.

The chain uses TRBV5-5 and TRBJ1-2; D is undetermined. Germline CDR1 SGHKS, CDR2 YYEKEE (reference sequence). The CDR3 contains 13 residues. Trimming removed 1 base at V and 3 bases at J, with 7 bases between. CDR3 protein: CASSLSRDYGYTF. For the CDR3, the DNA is TGTGCCAGCAGCTTGTCTAGGGACTATGGCTACACCTTC.

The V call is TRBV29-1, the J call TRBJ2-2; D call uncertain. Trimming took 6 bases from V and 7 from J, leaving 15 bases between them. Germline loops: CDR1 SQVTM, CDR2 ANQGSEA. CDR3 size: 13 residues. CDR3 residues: CSVWQELGGELFF. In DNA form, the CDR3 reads TGCAGCGTATGGCAGGAACTGGGCGGGGAGCTGTTTTTT.

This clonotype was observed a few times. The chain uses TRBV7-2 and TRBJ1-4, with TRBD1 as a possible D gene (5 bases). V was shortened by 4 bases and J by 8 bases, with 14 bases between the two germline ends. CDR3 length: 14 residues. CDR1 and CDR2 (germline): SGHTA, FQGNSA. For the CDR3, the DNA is TGTGCCAGCAGCTCACAGGCGGCAGGGGAAAAACTGTTTTTT. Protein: CASSSQAAGEKLFF. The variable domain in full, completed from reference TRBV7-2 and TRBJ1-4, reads GAGVSQSPSNKVTEKGKDVELRCDPISGHTALYWYRQSLGQGLEFLIYFQGNSAPDKSGLPSDRFSAERTGGSVSTLTIQRTQQEDSAVYLCASSSQAAGEKLFFGSGTQLSVL.

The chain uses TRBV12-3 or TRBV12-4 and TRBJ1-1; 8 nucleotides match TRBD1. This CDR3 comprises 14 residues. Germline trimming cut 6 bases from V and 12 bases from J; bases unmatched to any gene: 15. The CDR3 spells CASRATGGGLRTFF. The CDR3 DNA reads TGTGCCAGCAGAGCAACAGGGGGAGGACTTAGGACTTTCTTT.

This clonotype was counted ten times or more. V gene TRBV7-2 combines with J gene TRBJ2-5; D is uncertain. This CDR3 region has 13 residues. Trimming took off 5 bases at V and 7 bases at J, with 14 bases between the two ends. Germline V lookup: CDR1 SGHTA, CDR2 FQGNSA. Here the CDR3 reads CASSPQLGSTQYF. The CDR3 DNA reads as TGTGCCAGCAGCCCACAGTTGGGTTCGACCCAGTACTTC.

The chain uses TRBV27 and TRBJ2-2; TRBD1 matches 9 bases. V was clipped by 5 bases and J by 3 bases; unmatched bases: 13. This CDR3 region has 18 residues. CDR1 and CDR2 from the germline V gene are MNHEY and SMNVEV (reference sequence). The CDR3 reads CASSVGQGEKVYTGELFF. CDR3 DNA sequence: TGTGCCAGCAGTGTGGGACAGGGAGAGAAGGTGTACACCGGGGAGCTGTTTTTT.

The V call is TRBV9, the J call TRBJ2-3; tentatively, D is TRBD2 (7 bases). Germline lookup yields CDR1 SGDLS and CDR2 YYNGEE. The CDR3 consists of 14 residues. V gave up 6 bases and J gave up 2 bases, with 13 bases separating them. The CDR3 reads CASTLGGPTDTQYF. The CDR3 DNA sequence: TGTGCCAGCACCCTGGGGGGGCCCACAGATACGCAGTATTTT.

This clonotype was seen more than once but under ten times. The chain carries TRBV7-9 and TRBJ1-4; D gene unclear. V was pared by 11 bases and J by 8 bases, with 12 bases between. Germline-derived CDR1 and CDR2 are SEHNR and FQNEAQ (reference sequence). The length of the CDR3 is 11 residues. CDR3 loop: CAAGDPEKLFF. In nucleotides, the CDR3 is TGTGCCGCCGGAGACCCGGAAAAACTGTTTTTT.

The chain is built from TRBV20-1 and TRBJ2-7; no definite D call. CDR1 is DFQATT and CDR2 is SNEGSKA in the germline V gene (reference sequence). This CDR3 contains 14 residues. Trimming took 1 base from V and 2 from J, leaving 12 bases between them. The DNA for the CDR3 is TGCAGTGCTAGAGCCCCCAGACCCCCCTACGAGCAGTACTTC. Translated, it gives CSARAPRPPYEQYF.

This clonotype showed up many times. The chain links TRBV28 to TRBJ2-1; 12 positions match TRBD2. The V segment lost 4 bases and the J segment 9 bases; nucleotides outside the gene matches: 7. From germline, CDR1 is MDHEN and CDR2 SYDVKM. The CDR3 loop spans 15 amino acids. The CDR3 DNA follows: TGTGCCAGCAGTTCGCCTAGCGGGGGGGGCGGTGAGCAGTTCTTC. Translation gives CASSSPSGGGGEQFF.

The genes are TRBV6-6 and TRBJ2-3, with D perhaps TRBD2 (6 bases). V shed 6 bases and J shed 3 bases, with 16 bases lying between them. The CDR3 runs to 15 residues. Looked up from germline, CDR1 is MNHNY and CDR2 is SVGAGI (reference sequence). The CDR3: CASSPWQGGTDTQYF. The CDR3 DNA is TGTGCCAGCAGCCCTTGGCAGGGAGGAACAGATACGCAGTATTTT.

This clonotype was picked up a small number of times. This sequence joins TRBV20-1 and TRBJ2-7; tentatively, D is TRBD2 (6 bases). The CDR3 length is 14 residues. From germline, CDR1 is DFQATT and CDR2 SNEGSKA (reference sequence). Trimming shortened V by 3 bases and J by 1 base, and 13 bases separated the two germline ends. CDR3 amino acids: CSASYGGVSYEQYF. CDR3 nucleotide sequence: TGCAGTGCTAGTTATGGCGGGGTATCCTACGAGCAGTACTTC.

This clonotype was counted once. CDR3 in DNA: TGTGCCAGCAGCCCAGGTCGAGAGAATGAGCAGTTCTTC. It yields the protein CASSPGRENEQFF. The chain recombines TRBV7-2 with TRBJ2-1; D gene uncertain. The CDR3 spans 13 residues. Between the trimmed V and J ends, which lost 5 bases and 7 bases, there was a span of 12 bases. Germline CDR1 SGHTA, CDR2 FQGNSA.